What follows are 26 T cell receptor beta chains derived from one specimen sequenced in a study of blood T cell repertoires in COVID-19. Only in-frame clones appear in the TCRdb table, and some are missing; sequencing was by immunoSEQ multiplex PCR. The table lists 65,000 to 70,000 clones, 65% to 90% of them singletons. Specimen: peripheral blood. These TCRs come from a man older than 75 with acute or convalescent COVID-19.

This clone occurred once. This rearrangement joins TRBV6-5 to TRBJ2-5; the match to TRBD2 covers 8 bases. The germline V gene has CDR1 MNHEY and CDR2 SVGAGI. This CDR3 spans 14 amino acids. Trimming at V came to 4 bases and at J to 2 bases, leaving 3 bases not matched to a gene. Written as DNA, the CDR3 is TGTGCCAGCAGTTCAATAGCGGGGCAAGAGACCCAGTACTTC. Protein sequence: CASSSIAGQETQYF.

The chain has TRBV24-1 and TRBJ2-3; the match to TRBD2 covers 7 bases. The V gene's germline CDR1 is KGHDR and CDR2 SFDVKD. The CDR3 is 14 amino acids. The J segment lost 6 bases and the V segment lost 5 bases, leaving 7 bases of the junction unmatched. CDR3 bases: TGTGCCACCAGTGGAGCAGGGAGGGCGGATACGCAGTATTTT. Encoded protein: CATSGAGRADTQYF.

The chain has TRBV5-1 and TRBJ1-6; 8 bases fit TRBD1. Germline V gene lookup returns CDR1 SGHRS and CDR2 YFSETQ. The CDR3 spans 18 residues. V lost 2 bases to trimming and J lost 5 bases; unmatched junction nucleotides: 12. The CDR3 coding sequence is TGCGCCAGCAGCTTCCTAGGACAGGGAGCTCTACATAATTCACCCCTCCACTTT. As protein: CASSFLGQGALHNSPLHF.

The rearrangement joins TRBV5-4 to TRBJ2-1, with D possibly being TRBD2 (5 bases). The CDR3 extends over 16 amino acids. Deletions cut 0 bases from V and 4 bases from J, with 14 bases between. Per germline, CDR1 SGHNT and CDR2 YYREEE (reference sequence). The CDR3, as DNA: TGTGCCAGCAGCTTGGTCGGGGTCCTTGGGTACAATGAGCAGTTCTTC. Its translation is CASSLVGVLGYNEQFF. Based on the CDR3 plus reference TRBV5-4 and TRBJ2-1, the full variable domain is ETGVTQSPTHLIKTRGQQVTLRCSSQSGHNTVSWYQQALGQGPQFIFQYYREEENGRGNFPPRFSGLQFPNYSSELNVNALELDDSALYLCASSLVGVLGYNEQFFGPGTRLTVL.

The CDR3 DNA is TGTGCCATCAGTGTCGAGAGTGCCTACGAGCAGTACTTC. It translates to CAISVESAYEQYF. V gene TRBV10-3 combines with J gene TRBJ2-7; D remains ambiguous. The CDR3 consists of 13 residues. The germline gives CDR1 ENHRY, CDR2 SYGVKD. Between the trimmed V and J ends, which lost 4 bases and 2 bases, there was a span of 9 bases.

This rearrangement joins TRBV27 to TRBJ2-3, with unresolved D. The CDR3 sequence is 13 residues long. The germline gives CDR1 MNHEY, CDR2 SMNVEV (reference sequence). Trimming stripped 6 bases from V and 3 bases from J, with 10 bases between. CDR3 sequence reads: CASRFYYTDTQYF. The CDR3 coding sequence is TGTGCCAGCAGGTTTTACTATACAGATACGCAGTATTTT.

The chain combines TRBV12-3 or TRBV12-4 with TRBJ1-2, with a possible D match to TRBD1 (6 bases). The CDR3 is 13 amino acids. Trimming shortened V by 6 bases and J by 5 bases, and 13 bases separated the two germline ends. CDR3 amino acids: CASRPPQGYGYTF. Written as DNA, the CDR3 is TGTGCCAGCAGACCGCCACAGGGATATGGCTACACCTTC.

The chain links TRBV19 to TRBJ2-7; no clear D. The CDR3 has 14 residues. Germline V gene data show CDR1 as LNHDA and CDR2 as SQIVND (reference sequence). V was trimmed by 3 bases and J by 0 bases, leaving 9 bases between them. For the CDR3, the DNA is TGTGCCAGTAGTATCTTCCCGGGCTCCTACGAGCAGTACTTC. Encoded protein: CASSIFPGSYEQYF.

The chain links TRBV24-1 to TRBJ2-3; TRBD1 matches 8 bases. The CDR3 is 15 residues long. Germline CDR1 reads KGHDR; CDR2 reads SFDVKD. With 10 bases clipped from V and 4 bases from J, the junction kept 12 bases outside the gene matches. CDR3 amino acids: CATSLGQGAPDTQYF. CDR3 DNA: TGTGCCACGTCGCTGGGGCAGGGGGCCCCAGATACGCAGTATTTT.

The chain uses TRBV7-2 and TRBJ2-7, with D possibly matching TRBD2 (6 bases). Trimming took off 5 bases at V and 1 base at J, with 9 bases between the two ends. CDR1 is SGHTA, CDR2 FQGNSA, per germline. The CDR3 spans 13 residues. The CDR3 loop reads CASSRGASYEQYF. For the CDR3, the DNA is TGTGCCAGCAGCCGCGGGGCTTCCTACGAGCAGTACTTC.

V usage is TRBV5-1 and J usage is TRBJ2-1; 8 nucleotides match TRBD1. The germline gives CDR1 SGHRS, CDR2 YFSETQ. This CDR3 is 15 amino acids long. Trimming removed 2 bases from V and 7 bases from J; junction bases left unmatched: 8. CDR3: CASSFKDRERNEQFF. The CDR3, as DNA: TGCGCCAGCAGCTTTAAGGACAGGGAACGGAATGAGCAGTTCTTC.

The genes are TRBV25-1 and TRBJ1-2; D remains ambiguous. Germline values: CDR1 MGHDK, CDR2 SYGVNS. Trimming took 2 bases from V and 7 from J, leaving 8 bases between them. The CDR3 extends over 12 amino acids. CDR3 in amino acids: CASSENPGGYTF. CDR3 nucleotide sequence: TGTGCCAGCAGTGAAAACCCGGGTGGCTACACCTTC.

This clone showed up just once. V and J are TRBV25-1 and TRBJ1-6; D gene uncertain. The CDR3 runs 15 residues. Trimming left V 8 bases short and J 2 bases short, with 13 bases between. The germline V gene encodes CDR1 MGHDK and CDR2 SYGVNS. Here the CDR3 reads CASANSGPYNSPLHF. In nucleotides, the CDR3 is TGTGCCAGCGCTAACTCTGGGCCCTATAATTCACCCCTCCACTTT.

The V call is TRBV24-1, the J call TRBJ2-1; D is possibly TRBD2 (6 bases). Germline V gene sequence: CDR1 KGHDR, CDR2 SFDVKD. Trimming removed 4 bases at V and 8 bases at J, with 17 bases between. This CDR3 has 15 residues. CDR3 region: CATSEPTPSGDEQFF. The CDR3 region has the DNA TGTGCCACCAGTGAACCAACCCCCTCGGGGGATGAGCAGTTCTTC.

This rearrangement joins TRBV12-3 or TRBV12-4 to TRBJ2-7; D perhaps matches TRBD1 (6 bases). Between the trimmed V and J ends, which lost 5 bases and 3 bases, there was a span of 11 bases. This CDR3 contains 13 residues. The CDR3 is CASSVTGIYEQYF. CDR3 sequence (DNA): TGTGCCAGCAGTGTAACAGGGATCTACGAGCAGTACTTC.

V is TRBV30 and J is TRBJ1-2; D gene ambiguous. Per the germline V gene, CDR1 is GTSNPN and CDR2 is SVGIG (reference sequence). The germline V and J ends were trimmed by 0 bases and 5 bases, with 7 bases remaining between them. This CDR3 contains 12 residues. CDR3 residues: CAWSVFRYGYTF. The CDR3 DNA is TGTGCCTGGAGTGTGTTCAGATATGGCTACACCTTC.

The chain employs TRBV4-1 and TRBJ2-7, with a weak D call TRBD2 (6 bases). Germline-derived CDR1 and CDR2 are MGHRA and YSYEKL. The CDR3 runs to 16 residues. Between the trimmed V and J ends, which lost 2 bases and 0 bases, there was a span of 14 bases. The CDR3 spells CASSQFPAGSSYEQYF. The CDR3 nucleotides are TGCGCCAGCAGCCAATTCCCGGCGGGGAGCTCCTACGAGCAGTACTTC.

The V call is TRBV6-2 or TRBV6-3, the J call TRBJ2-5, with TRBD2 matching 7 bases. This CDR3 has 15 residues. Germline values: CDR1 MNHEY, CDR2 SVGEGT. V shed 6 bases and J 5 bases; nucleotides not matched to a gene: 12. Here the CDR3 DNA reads TGTGCCAGCAGCCGTAGAGCGGGGAGAGGTGAGACCCAGTACTTC. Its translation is CASSRRAGRGETQYF.

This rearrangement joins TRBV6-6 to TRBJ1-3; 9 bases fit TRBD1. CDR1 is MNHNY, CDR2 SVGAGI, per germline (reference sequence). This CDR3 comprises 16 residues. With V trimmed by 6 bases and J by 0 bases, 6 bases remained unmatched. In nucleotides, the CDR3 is TGTGCCAGCAGGACGGACAGGGGACACTCTGGAAACACCATATATTTT. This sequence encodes CASRTDRGHSGNTIYF.

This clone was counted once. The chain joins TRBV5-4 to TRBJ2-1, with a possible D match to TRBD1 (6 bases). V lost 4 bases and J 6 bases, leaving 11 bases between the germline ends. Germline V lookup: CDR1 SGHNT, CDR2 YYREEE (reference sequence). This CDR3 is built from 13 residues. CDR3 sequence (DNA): TGTGCCAGCAGCCAGACAGGAGCCAATGAGCAGTTCTTC. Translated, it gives CASSQTGANEQFF.

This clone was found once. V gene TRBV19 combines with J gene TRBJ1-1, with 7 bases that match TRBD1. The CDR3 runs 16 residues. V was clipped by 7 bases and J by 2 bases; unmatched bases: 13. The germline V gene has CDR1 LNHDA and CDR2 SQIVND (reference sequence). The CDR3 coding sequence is TGTGCCAGTACCACCGGGCTGGGGACAGTTAACACTGAAGCTTTCTTT. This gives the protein CASTTGLGTVNTEAFF.

The DNA for the CDR3 is TGTGCCAGCAGCTTACGGACAGGGAACGGAAACACCATATATTTT. Protein: CASSLRTGNGNTIYF. The chain is built from TRBV7-2 and TRBJ1-3, with 8 bases aligning to TRBD1. After removal of 2 bases from V and 4 bases from J, the junction contained 4 bases not matched to a gene. Germline values: CDR1 SGHTA, CDR2 FQGNSA. CDR3 size: 15 residues.

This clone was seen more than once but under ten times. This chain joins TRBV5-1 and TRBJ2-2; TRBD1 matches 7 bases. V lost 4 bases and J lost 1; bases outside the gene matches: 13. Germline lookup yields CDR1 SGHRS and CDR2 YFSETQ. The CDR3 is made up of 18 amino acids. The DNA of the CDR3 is TGCGCCAGCAGCCGGCCGACAGGGTCCCGAGAGAACACCGGGGAGCTGTTTTTT. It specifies CASSRPTGSRENTGELFF.

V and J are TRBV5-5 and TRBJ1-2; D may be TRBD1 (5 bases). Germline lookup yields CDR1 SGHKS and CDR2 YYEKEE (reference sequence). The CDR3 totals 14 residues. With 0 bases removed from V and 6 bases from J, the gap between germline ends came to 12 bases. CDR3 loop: CASSLGQGYNGYTF. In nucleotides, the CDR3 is TGTGCCAGCAGCTTGGGGCAGGGATACAATGGCTACACCTTC.

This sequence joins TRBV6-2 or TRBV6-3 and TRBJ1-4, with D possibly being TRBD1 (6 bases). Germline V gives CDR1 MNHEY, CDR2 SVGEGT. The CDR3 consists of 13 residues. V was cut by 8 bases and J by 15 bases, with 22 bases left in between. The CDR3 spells CASRRPPQGPLFF. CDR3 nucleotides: TGTGCCAGCCGCCGCCCTCCCCAGGGGCCGTTGTTTTTT.

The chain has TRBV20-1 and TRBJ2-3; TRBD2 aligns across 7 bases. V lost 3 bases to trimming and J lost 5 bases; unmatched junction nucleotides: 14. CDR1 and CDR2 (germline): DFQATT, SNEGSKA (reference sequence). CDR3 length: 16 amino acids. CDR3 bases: TGCAGTGCTAGTGCGTCTAGCGGATCCCGTGGAGATACGCAGTATTTT. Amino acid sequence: CSASASSGSRGDTQYF.